Sequencing of this T cell receptor (beta chain) was carried out in a study of OX40 agonist ivuxolimab in advanced cancers. Blood draws occurred at baseline, cycle 4 day 1, and cycle 7 day 1. This CDR3 contains 14 residues. The V end was cut by 6 bases, the J end by 2 bases, with 13 bases between. Per germline, CDR1 ENHRY and CDR2 SYGVKD. The data were produced by immunoSEQ multiplex PCR, yet TCRdb's version contains in-frame clones alone and is incomplete. The table records around 94,000 clones, approximately 86% of them present only once. This receptor was taken from an adult with an advanced solid tumor such as melanoma, head and neck, liver or kidney cancer. This sequence joins TRBV10-3 and TRBJ1-1; D is unclear. Sample: CD4+ or CD8+ T cells sorted from blood, taken in a trial of the OX40 agonist ivuxolimab. The CDR3 DNA reads as TGTGCCATCAGGTCGGAACAATCAAACACTGAAGCTTTCTTT. This translates into CAIRSEQSNTEAFF.